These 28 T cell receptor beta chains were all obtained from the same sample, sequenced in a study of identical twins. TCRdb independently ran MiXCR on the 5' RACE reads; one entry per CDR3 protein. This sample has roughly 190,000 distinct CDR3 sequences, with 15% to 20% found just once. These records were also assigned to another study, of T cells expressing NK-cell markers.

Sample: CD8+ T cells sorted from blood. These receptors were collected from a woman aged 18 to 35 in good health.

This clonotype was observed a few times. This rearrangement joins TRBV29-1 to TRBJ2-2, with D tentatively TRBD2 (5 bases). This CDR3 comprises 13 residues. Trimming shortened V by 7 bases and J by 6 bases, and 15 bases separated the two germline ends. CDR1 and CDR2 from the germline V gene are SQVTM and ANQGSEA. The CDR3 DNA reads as TGCAGCGCATCCCCGGGGTTCGCCGGGGAGCTGTTTTTT. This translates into CSASPGFAGELFF.

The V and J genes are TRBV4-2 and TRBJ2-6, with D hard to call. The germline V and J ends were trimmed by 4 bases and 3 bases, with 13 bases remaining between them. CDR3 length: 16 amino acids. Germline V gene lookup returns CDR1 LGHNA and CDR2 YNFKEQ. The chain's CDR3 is CASSLWLLCGANVLTF. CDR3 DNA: TGTGCCAGCAGCCTCTGGCTCCTCTGTGGGGCCAACGTCCTGACTTTC.

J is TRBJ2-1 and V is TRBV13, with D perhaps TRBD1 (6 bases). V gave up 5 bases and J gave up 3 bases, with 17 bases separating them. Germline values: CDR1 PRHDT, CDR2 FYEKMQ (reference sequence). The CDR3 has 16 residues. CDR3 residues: CASSPRLDSNYNEQFF. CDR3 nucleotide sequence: TGTGCCAGCAGCCCCAGATTGGACAGCAACTACAATGAGCAGTTCTTC.

The CDR3 reads CASGQLTDTQYF. The CDR3 DNA reads as TGTGCCAGCGGACAACTCACAGATACGCAGTATTTT. The chain recombines TRBV13 with TRBJ2-3, with TRBD1 as a possible D gene (5 bases). The CDR3 spans 12 residues. Trimming pared 8 bases from V and 2 bases from J, leaving 8 bases between. Germline lookup yields CDR1 PRHDT and CDR2 FYEKMQ (reference sequence).

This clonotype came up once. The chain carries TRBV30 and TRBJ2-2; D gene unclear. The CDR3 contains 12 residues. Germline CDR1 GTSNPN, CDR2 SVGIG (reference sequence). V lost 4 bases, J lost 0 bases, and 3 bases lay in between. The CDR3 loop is CAWTANTGELFF. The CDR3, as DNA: TGTGCCTGGACGGCGAACACCGGGGAGCTGTTTTTT.

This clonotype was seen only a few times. CDR3 nucleotide sequence: TGTGCCAGCAGTCCAAGGGCGTCCTACGAGCAGTACTTC. It codes for CASSPRASYEQYF. The chain links TRBV6-6 to TRBJ2-7, with D unresolved. Between the trimmed V and J ends, which lost 5 bases and 1 base, there was a span of 9 bases. CDR3 length: 13 residues. The germline V gene encodes CDR1 MNHNY and CDR2 SVGAGI (reference sequence).

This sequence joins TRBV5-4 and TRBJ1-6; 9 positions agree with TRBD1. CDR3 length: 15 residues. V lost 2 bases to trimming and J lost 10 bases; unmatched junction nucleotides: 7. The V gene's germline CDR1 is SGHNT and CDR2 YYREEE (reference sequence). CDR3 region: CASSLAGQGYSPLHF. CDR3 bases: TGTGCCAGCAGCTTAGCGGGACAGGGATACTCACCCCTCCACTTT. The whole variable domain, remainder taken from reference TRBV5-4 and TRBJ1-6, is ETGVTQSPTHLIKTRGQQVTLRCSSQSGHNTVSWYQQALGQGPQFIFQYYREEENGRGNFPPRFSGLQFPNYSSELNVNALELDDSALYLCASSLAGQGYSPLHFGNGTRLTVT.

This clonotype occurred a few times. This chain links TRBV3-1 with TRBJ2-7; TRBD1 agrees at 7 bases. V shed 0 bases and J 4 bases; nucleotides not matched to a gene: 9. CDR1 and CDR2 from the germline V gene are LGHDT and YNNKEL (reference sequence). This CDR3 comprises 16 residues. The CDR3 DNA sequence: TGTGCCAGCAGCCAAGATCTCGGAGACAGGGCTTACGAGCAGTACTTC. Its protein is CASSQDLGDRAYEQYF.

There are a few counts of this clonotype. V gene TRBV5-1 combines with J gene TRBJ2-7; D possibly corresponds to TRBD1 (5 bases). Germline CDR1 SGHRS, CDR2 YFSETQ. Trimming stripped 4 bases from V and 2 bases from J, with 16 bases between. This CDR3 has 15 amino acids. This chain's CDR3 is CASSHTGQGPYEQYF. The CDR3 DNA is TGCGCCAGCAGCCACACCGGTCAGGGTCCCTACGAGCAGTACTTC.

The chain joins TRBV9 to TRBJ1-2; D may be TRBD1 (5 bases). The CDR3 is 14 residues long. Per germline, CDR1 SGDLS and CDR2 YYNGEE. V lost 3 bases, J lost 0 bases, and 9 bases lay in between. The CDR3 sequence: CASSAGTANYGYTF. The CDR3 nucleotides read TGTGCCAGCAGCGCCGGGACGGCTAACTATGGCTACACCTTC.

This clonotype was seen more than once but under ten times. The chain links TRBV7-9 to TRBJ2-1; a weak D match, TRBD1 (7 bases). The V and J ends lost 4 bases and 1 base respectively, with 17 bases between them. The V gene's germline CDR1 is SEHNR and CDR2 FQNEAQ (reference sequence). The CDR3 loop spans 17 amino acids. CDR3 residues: CASSWGIRGTSYNEQFF. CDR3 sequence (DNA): TGTGCCAGCAGCTGGGGGATCAGGGGGACTTCCTACAATGAGCAGTTCTTC.

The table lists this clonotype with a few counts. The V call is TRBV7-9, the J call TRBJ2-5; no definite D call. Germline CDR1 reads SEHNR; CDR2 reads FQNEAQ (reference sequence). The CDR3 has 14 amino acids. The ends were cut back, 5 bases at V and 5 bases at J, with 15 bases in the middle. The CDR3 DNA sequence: TGTGCCAGCAGCCACCGACTGACTGAGGAGACCCAGTACTTC. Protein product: CASSHRLTEETQYF.

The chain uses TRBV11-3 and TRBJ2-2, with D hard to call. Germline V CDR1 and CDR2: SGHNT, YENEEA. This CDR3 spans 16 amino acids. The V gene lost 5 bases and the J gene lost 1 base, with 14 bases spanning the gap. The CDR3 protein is CASSPTQRLNTGELFF. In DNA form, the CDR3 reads TGTGCCAGCAGCCCAACTCAGAGATTGAACACCGGGGAGCTGTTTTTT.

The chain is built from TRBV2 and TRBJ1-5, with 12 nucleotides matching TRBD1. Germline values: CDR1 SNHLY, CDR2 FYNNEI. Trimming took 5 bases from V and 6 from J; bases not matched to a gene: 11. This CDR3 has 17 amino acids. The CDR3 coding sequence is TGTGCCAGCAGTCGTCCTTTGGGGACAGGGGGCGGTCAGCCCCAGCATTTT. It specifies CASSRPLGTGGGQPQHF.

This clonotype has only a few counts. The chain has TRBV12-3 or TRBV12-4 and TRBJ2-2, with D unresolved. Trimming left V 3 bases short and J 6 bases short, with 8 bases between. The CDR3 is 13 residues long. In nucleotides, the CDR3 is TGTGCCAGCAGTTTCTCACTTCCCGGGGAGCTGTTTTTT. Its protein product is CASSFSLPGELFF.

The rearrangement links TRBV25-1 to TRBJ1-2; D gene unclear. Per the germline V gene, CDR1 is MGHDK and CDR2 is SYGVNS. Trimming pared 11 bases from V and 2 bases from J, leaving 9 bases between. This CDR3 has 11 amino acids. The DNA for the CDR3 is TGTGCCTCGAGATCGAACTATGGCTACACCTTC. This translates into CASRSNYGYTF.

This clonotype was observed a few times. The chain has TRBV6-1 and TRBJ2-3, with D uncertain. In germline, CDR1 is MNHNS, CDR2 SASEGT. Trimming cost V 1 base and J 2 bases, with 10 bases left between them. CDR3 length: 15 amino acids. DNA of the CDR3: TGTGCCAGCAGTGAAGGAAATAGATTCACAGATACGCAGTATTTT. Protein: CASSEGNRFTDTQYF.

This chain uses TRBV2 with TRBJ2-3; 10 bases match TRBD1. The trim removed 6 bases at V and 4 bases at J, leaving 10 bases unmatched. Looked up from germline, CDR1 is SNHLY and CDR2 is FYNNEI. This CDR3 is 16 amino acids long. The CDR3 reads CASRYGGQGSADTQYF. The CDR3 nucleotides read TGTGCCAGCAGGTACGGGGGACAGGGGTCGGCAGATACGCAGTATTTT.

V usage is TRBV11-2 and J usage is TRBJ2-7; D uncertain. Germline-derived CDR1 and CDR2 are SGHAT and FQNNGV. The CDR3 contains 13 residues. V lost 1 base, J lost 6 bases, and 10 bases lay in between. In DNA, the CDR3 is TGTGCCAGCAGCTTAGGCATTCGGCCCGAGCAGTACTTC. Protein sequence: CASSLGIRPEQYF.

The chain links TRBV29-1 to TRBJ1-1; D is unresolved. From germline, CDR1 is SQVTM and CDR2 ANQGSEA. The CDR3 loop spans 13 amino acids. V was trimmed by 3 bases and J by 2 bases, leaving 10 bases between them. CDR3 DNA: TGCAGCGTTGAGGGGTGGGAAAACACTGAAGCTTTCTTT. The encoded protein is CSVEGWENTEAFF.

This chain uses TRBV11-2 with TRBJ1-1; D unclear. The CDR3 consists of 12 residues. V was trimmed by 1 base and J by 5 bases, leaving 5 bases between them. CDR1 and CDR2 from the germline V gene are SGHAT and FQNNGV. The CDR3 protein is CASSLGLTEAFF. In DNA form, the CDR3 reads TGTGCCAGCAGCTTAGGGCTGACTGAAGCTTTCTTT.

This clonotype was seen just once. CDR3 residues: CASSYSPTGANTEAFF. The CDR3 region has the DNA TGTGCCAGCAGTTACTCCCCGACAGGAGCCAACACTGAAGCTTTCTTT. The chain joins TRBV6-2 or TRBV6-3 to TRBJ1-1; D might be TRBD1 (6 bases). Trimming pared 0 bases from V and 2 bases from J, leaving 13 bases between. The CDR3 loop spans 16 amino acids. Germline assignment: CDR1 MNHEY and CDR2 SVGEGT.

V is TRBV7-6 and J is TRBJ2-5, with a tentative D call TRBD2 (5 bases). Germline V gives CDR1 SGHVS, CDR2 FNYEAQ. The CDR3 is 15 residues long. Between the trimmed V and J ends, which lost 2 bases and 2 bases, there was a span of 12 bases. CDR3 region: CASSLRVERQETQYF. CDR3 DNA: TGTGCCAGCAGCTTAAGGGTGGAGCGGCAAGAGACCCAGTACTTC. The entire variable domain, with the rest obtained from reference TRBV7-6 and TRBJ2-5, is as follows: GAGVSQSPRYKVTKRGQDVALRCDPISGHVSLYWYRQALGQGPEFLTYFNYEAQQDKSGLPNDRFSAERPEGSISTLTIQRTEQRDSAMYRCASSLRVERQETQYFGPGTRLLVL.

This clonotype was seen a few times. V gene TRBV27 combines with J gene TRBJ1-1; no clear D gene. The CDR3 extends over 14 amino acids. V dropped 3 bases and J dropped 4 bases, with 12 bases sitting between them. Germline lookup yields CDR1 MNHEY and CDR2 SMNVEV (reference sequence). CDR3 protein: CASSLVLSVTEAFF. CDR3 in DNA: TGTGCCAGCAGTTTGGTCCTGTCCGTCACTGAAGCTTTCTTT.

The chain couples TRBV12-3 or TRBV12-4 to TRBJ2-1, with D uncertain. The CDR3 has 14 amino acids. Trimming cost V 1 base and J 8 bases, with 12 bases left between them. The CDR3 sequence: CASSLGIAWHEQFF. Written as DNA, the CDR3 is TGTGCCAGCAGTTTAGGAATCGCCTGGCATGAGCAGTTCTTC.

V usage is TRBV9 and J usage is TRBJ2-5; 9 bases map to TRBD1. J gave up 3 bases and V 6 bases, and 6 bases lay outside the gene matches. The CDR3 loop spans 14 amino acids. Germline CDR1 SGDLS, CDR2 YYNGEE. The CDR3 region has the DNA TGTGCCAGCACGACAGGGGGATTGGAAGAGACCCAGTACTTC. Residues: CASTTGGLEETQYF.

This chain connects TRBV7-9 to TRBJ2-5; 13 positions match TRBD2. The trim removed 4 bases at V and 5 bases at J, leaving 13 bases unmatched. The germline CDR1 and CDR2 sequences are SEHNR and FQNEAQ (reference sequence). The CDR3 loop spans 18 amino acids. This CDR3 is CASSSQYTSGRAGETQYF. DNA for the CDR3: TGTGCCAGCAGCTCCCAGTACACTAGCGGGAGGGCCGGGGAGACCCAGTACTTC.

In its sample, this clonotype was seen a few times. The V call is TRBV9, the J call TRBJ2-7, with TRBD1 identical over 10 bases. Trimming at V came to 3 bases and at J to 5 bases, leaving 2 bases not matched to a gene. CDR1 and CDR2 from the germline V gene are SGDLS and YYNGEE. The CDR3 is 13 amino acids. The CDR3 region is CASSGDRGDEQYF. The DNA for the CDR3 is TGTGCCAGCAGCGGGGACAGGGGCGACGAGCAGTACTTC.